A selection of T cell receptor beta chains follows, all from one sample in a study of cytomegalovirus exposure and HLA in healthy donors. TCRdb keeps only in-frame clones here, not all; method: immunoSEQ multiplex PCR. The sample shows roughly 190,000 clones, approximately 78% of them seen only once. The sequenced sample consisted of PBMCs. The receptors come from a woman between 18 and 29 years old in good health and CMV-seronegative. The conserved cysteine and the conserved F or W are not part of the CDR3 here. The order of the fields is J gene, V gene, CDR3 protein.

TRBJ2-7 TRBV27 ASSLTLAGPYEQY
TRBJ2-4 TRBV14 ASSRGTGGSYNIQY
TRBJ2-3 TRBV28 ASSSQRLVTPDTQY
TRBJ1-1 TRBV7-2 ASSPDRGGTEAF
TRBJ2-1 TRBV10-2 ASKGESSYNEQF
TRBJ1-2 TRBV5-1 ASSLAAGQNYGYT
TRBJ2-1 TRBV6-5 ASSYGAENSYNEQF
TRBJ2-3 TRBV5-1 ASSLAGTSGRDTQY
TRBJ1-2 TRBV4-3 ASSQDLRGGYT
TRBJ2-5 TRBV28 ASSYTPETQY
TRBJ1-2 TRBV9 ANLLANGHLYGYT
TRBJ1-1 TRBV19 ASSIVRFRGHTEAF
TRBJ1-6 TRBV7-2 ASSLDRGRGSPLH
TRBJ2-1 TRBV7-7 ASSLAGPSGNNEQF
TRBJ2-3 TRBV7-2 ASSLVRVPSTDTQY
TRBJ1-5 TRBV6-5 ASRLDRWDQPQH
TRBJ2-3 TRBV5-4 ASSRKLAGVIADTQY
TRBJ1-1 TRBV20-1 SATFPEAF
TRBJ2-7 TRBV28 ASSSPSSARTSYEQY
TRBJ1-4 TRBV6-1 ASIQGSEKLF
TRBJ2-2 TRBV6-6 ASSGQGPNTGELF
TRBJ2-7 TRBV19 ASSMSRTEEYEQY
TRBJ2-7 TRBV6-1 ASSELQGDDEQY
TRBJ2-1 TRBV7-2 ASSALLRRGNEQF